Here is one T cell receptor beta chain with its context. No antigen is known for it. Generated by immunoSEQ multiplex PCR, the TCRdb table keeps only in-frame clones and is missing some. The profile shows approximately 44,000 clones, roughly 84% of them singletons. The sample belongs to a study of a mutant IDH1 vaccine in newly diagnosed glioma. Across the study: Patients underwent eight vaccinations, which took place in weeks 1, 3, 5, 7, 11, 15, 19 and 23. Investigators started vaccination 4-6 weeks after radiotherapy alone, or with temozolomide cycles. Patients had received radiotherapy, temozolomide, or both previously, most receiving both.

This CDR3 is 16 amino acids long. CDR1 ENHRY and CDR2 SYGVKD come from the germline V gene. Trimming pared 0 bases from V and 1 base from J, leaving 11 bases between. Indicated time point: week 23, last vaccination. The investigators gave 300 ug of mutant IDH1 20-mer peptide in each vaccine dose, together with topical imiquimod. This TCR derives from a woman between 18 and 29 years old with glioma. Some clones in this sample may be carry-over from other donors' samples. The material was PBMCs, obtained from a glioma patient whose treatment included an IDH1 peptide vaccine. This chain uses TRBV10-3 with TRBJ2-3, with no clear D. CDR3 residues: CAISESGLLGTDTQYF. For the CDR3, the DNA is TGTGCCATCAGTGAGTCTGGTCTGTTGGGCACAGATACGCAGTATTTT.